The T cell receptor beta chain described here comes from a study of blood T cell repertoires in COVID-19. Repertoires were generated with immunoSEQ multiplex PCR, while TCRdb's copy carries only in-frame clones and drops some. This repertoire shows 150,000 to 200,000 clones, 75% to 90% found once; its top ten account for 6.5% to 9%. Trimming left V 8 bases short and J 6 bases short, with 15 bases between. Germline CDR1 is MNHEY and CDR2 is SVGAGI. This CDR3 region has 13 residues. Specimen: peripheral blood. The TCR sequence derives from a woman aged 60-75 years with acute or convalescent COVID-19. This chain connects TRBV6-5 to TRBJ2-3, with D tentatively TRBD1 (6 bases). The CDR3 nucleotides are TGTGCCAGCGGGGTCCCGGGACACGATACGCAGTATTTT. Translated: CASGVPGHDTQYF.